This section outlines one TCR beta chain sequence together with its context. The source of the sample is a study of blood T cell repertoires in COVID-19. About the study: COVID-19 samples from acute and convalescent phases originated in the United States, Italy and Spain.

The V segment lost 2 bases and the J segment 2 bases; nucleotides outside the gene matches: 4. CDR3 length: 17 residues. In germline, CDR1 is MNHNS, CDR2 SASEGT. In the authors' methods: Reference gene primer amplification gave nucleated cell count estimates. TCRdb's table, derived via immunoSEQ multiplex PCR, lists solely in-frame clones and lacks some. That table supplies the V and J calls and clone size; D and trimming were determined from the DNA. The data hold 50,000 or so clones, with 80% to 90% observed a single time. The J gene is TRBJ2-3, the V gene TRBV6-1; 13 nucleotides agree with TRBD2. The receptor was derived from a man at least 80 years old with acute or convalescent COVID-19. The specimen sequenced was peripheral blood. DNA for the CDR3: TGTGCCAGCAGTGAATCGGGACTAGCGGGGAACACAGATACGCAGTATTTT. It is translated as CASSESGLAGNTDTQYF.